This T cell receptor (beta chain) is drawn from a study of T cells after yellow fever vaccination. Study as a whole: Libraries from low-cell-number fractions were prepared with the SMART-Seq v4 Ultra Low Input RNA kit.

Germline lookup yields CDR1 SGHTA and CDR2 FQGNSA. V lost 5 bases and J lost 4, with 9 bases in between. CDR3 length: 13 residues. A universal primer site and UMIs were added as TCR cDNA was made by 5'RACE template switching. TCRdb independently ran MiXCR on the 5' RACE reads; one entry per CDR3 protein. The data hold hundreds of thousands of distinct CDR3 sequences, with roughly an eighth observed a single time. Turning to this clonotype: The antigen is not known.

The study, taken as a whole, reports: Abundant contaminating clonotypes from the bulk population could appear in FACS-sorted repertoires. There was a small share of clonotypes that showed up in both the CD4 and CD8 compartments.

The chain recombines TRBV7-2 with TRBJ2-1, with a possible D match to TRBD1 (5 bases). The source is a young man who received the YFV17D yellow fever vaccine. The sample consisted of PBMCs, taken on the day of the yellow fever booster vaccination. CDR3 nucleotides: TGTGCCAGCAGCCCGACAGATTACAATGAGCAGTTCTTC. It codes for CASSPTDYNEQFF.